The clone carrying this T cell receptor (beta chain) has a count of ten or more. Antigen specificity is unknown. This entry comes from a study of T-cell reconstitution after alpha-beta-depleted transplantation in children. The CDR3 consists of 15 residues. Trimming at V came to 5 bases and at J to 5 bases, leaving 9 bases not matched to a gene. CDR1 and CDR2 (germline): SGHAT, FQNNGV. Unique molecular identifiers were used to barcode this TCRbeta library. TCRdb processed the PCR reads anew with MiXCR; each CDR3 protein has one entry. In the table there are about 460,000 distinct CDR3 sequences, roughly a tenth of which are singletons. Study results and caveats: Surviving thymic progenitors and recipient T cells were the source of high TCRbeta diversity at day 60 in some patients. As was reported, about two months after transplant, alpha-beta T cells came from several hundred expanded graft clones. The authors attributed T-cell counts and diversity one year after transplant mostly to newly produced T cells.

The source was PBMCs, collected before TCRalphabeta/CD19-depleted stem cell transplant. This receptor was taken from a child aged 2-9 years with inherited bone marrow failure, due to receive a stem cell transplant. V is TRBV11-2 and J is TRBJ2-1; 7 nucleotides agree with TRBD1. The CDR3 bases are TGTGCCAGCAGCGTACCGGGACAGTATAACAATGAGCAGTTCTTC. Translation: CASSVPGQYNNEQFF.